This TCR beta chain was retrieved from a study of Graves' ophthalmopathy and Graves' hyperthyroidism. This clonotype was detected many times. The antigen is unknown. Investigators amplified TCR beta CDR3 regions from RNA transcripts. The library came from an HTBI-primed first-round RT-PCR and a second-round multiplex PCR. TCRdb redid the calling of the multiplex PCR reads with MiXCR, one entry per CDR3 protein. Of over a million distinct CDR3 sequences listed, less than 45% were seen once; the top ten hold 11%. Physicians reached a diagnosis by relying on clinical symptoms, serum thyroxine, TRAb, thyroid ultrasound and orbital computed tomography. Findings and limits, study-wide: Using a 13-signature model, the authors split ophthalmopathy from stable hyperthyroidism, with roughly 90% sensitivity and 70% to 83% specificity. The study's model predicted ophthalmopathy progression at 70.59% sensitivity and 72.22% specificity.

The CDR3 is 13 amino acids. Trimming stripped 5 bases from V and 5 bases from J, with 12 bases between. The TCR sequence derives from an adult man with Graves' hyperthyroidism. Sequencing used peripheral blood or thyroid tissue (not recorded which). The rearrangement uses TRBV12-3 or TRBV12-4 and TRBJ1-2, with D hard to call. CDR3 bases: TGTGCCAGCAGTCCCGACGGACGGTATGGCTACACCTTC. Protein sequence: CASSPDGRYGYTF.